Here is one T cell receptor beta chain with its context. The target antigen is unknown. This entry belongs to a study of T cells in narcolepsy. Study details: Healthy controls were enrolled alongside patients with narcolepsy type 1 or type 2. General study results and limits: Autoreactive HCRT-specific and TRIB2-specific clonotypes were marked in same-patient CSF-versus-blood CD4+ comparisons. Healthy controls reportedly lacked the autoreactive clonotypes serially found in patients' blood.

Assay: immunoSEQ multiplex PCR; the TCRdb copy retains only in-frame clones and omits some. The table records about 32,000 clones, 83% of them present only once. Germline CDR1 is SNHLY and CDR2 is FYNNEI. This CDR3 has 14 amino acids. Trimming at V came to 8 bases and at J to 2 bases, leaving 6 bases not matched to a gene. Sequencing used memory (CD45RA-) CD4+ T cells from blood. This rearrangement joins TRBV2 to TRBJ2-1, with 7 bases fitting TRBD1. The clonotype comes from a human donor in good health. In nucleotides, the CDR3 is TGTGCCAGCGTTTGGACAGGCGCCTACAATGAGCAGTTCTTC. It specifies CASVWTGAYNEQFF.